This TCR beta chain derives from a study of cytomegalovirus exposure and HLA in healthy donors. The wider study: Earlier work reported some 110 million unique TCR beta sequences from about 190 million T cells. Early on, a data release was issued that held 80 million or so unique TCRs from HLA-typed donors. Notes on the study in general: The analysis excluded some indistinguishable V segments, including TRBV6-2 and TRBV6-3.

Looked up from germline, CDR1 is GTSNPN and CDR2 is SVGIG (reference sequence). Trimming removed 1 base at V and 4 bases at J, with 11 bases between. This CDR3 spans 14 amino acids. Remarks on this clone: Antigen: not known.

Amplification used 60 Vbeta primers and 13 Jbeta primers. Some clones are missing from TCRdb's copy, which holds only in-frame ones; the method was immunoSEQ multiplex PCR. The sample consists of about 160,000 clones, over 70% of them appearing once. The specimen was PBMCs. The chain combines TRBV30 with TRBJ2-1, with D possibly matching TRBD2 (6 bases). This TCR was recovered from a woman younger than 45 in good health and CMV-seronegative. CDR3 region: CAWSGRDSYNEQFF. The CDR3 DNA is TGTGCCTGGAGTGGTCGGGACTCATACAATGAGCAGTTCTTC. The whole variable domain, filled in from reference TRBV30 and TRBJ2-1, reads SQTIHQWPATLVQPVGSPLSLECTVEGTSNPNLYWYRQAAGRGLQLLFYSVGIGQISSEVPQNLSASRPQDRQFILSSKKLLLSDSGFYLCAWSGRDSYNEQFFGPGTRLTVL.